Detailed here is one T cell receptor beta chain. In the authors' methods: The authors estimated nucleated cell counts from reference gene primer amplification. Sequencing used immunoSEQ multiplex PCR; TCRdb keeps in-frame clones, though not all of them. The DNA gave D and trimming, while V, J and clone size come from that table. The sample holds under 100,000 clones, 75% to 95% seen once. These data belong to a study of blood T cell repertoires in COVID-19. The overall study: COVID-19 samples collected from the United States, Italy and Spain covered acute and convalescent phases. The analysed material was cDNA or gDNA that came from T cells, B-cell-depleted T cells, or PBMCs.

With 0 bases removed from V and 3 bases from J, the gap between germline ends came to 13 bases. The germline V gene encodes CDR1 KGHDR and CDR2 SFDVKD. This CDR3 spans 17 amino acids. The clonotype originates from a man in his forties or fifties with acute or convalescent COVID-19. The rearrangement uses TRBV24-1 and TRBJ2-2; D possibly corresponds to TRBD2 (5 bases). Sequencing was carried out using peripheral blood. DNA of the CDR3: TGTGCCACCAGTGATTTGCAAAGAGGGAGTGACACCGGGGAGCTGTTTTTT. Its protein is CATSDLQRGSDTGELFF.